The source of this T cell receptor (beta chain) is a study of T cells in localized non-small cell lung cancer. The germline CDR1 and CDR2 sequences are SGHNT and YENEEA. With 4 bases removed from V and 6 bases from J, the gap between germline ends came to 11 bases. This CDR3 is 13 amino acids long. For this clone: Antigen specificity is unknown.

Libraries were prepared by immunoSEQ multiplex PCR; TCRdb keeps only in-frame clonotypes and omits some of them. The sample yields fewer than 40,000 clones, around 90% seen once. Broader study findings: Measurement of T cell clonality placed uninvolved adjacent lung highest, above the level in tumor. Higher T cell density in the blood was associated with longer overall survival, whereas higher adjacent-lung clonality associated with shorter survival. Among the top 100 tumor clones, a median about 59 appeared in adjacent lung.

The rearrangement uses TRBV11-3 and TRBJ2-3; a possible D gene is TRBD1 (7 bases). Sequences were derived from peripheral blood mononuclear cells, sampled before any cancer treatment. The receptor comes from a man aged 35 to 70 with stage III lung adenocarcinoma. CDR3 sequence reads: CASSSAGQDTQYF. The CDR3 coding sequence is TGTGCCAGCAGCTCGGCGGGACAGGATACGCAGTATTTT.